The next 5 T cell receptor beta chains were all read from a single sample in a study of CD8 T cells in Susac syndrome. The authors reverse transcribed roughly 0.5 to 1 ug RNA with random hexamers. TCRdb re-derived calls from the immunoSEQ multiplex PCR reads in MiXCR, one entry per CDR3 protein. Found here are about 240,000 distinct CDR3 sequences, less than 96% of them singletons; the top ten hold approximately 0.1%. Material for sequencing was CD4+ T cells from PBMCs. These receptors all stem from a human donor with Susac syndrome.

The rearrangement joins TRBV30 to TRBJ2-1; 7 bases align to TRBD2. Germline lookup yields CDR1 GTSNPN and CDR2 SVGIG (reference sequence). Trimming at V came to 2 bases and at J to 4 bases, leaving 11 bases not matched to a gene. The CDR3 is 16 residues long. This CDR3 is CAWSPKTGGSYNEQFF. CDR3 sequence (DNA): TGTGCCTGGAGTCCCAAGACTGGCGGGAGTTACAATGAGCAGTTCTTC.

With regard to this clonotype: The junction and the germline gene differ at one end; a read error may be behind it. This chain joins TRBV15 and TRBJ2-7, with TRBD1 identical over 8 bases. The CDR3 loop spans 13 amino acids. Germline-derived CDR1 and CDR2 are LNHNV and YYDKDF (reference sequence). In nucleotides, the CDR3 is TGTGCCACCAGCAGAGATTTACGACAGGGGCCCGTCTTC. It translates to CATSRDLRQGPVF.

This chain uses TRBV3-1 with TRBJ2-3; D unclear. The V end was cut by 5 bases, the J end by 0 bases, with 6 bases between. From germline, CDR1 is LGHDT and CDR2 YNNKEL (reference sequence). CDR3 length equals 13 residues. CDR3 in amino acids: CASSIGSTDTQYF. CDR3 in DNA: TGTGCCAGCAGCATTGGGAGCACAGATACGCAGTATTTT.

This rearrangement joins TRBV30 to TRBJ1-1, with D perhaps TRBD1 (6 bases). Germline V lookup: CDR1 GTSNPN, CDR2 SVGIG (reference sequence). With 3 bases removed from V and 5 bases from J, the gap between germline ends came to 13 bases. The CDR3 is 13 residues long. In DNA, the CDR3 is TGTGCCTGGAGCCCGACAGGTCAGACTGAAGCTTTCTTT. This sequence encodes CAWSPTGQTEAFF.

The J gene is TRBJ2-7, the V gene TRBV5-6, with 7 bases fitting TRBD2. In germline, CDR1 is SGHDT, CDR2 YYEEEE. This CDR3 is built from 15 residues. V dropped 4 bases and J dropped 2; count of bases not matched to a gene: 9. DNA of the CDR3: TGTGCCAGCAGCCCCACGGGCGGGAGTGCCTACGAGCAGTACTTC. Translating it yields CASSPTGGSAYEQYF.